This T cell receptor beta chain was observed in a study of cytomegalovirus exposure and HLA in healthy donors. About the research overall: Researchers previously reported finding 90 million to 130 million unique TCR beta sequences from around 200 million T cells.

The V gene's germline CDR1 is SGHAT and CDR2 FQNNGV. The CDR3 extends over 16 amino acids. Trimming pared 1 base from V and 0 bases from J, leaving 11 bases between. PCR involved 60 Vbeta and 13 Jbeta primers. TCRdb's table, derived via immunoSEQ multiplex PCR, lists solely in-frame clones and lacks some. The table lists around 140,000 clones, more than 75% of them singletons. Remarks on this clone: Its antigen is not identified.

Regarding the study as a whole: Per a later analysis, roughly 17,000 TCR beta sequences showed association with HLA alleles at 0.05 false discovery rate. Immune exposure information available was restricted to CMV serostatus.

The chain recombines TRBV11-2 with TRBJ2-3, with D maybe TRBD1 (6 bases). This sequence originates from a woman between 18 and 29 years old in good health and CMV-seropositive. Sequencing was done on a sample of PBMCs. As DNA, the CDR3 is TGTGCCAGCAGCTTAGTGAGACAGGCTAGCACAGATACGCAGTATTTT. This sequence encodes CASSLVRQASTDTQYF.